This entry describes one TCR beta chain. The antigen remains unidentified. The source of the sample is a study of cytomegalovirus exposure and HLA in healthy donors. PCR amplification relied on 60 Vbeta primers (plus 13 Jbeta primers). Libraries were prepared by immunoSEQ multiplex PCR; TCRdb keeps only in-frame clonotypes and omits some of them. Among 75,000 to 95,000 clones listed, approximately 79% were seen once. The CDR3 is made up of 15 amino acids. V was pared by 1 base and J by 7 bases, with 13 bases between. Looked up from germline, CDR1 is MGHRA and CDR2 is YSYEKL. Findings of the study overall: Roughly uniform sequencing depth across donors was assumed, possibly incorrectly.

Donors counted as nominally healthy when sampled, yet unrecorded immune exposures were likely. The rearrangement links TRBV4-1 to TRBJ2-2; D perhaps matches TRBD2 (6 bases). The sequenced sample was PBMCs. The source is a human donor in good health. The CDR3 is CASSQVLAKNGELFF. CDR3 DNA: TGCGCCAGCAGCCAAGTTCTAGCGAAGAACGGGGAGCTGTTTTTT.